This passage covers 25 T cell receptor beta chains from one sample sequenced in a study of T cells in Graves' hyperthyroidism and ophthalmopathy. From RNA transcripts, TCR beta CDR3 regions were amplified. The HTBI primer set was used in a first-round RT-PCR of the TCR CDR3. TCRdb analysed the multiplex PCR reads with MiXCR anew, one entry per CDR3 protein. Altogether about 480,000 distinct CDR3 sequences are present, roughly an eighth being singletons, with the ten largest covering less than 20%. The sample comprised blood. These receptors were collected from a woman between 18 and 29 years old with Graves' hyperthyroidism.

This clonotype was observed many times. The rearrangement links TRBV20-1 to TRBJ1-5; D remains unclear. Deletions cut 5 bases from V and 0 bases from J, with 5 bases between. This CDR3 has 12 amino acids. Germline assignment: CDR1 DFQATT and CDR2 SNEGSKA (reference sequence). CDR3 bases: TGCAGTGCTGACGATAGCAATCAGCCCCAGCATTTT. Its translation: CSADDSNQPQHF.

The V gene is TRBV7-8, the J gene TRBJ2-7; tentative D call: TRBD1 (5 bases). The V end lost 1 base, the J end lost 7 bases, and 11 bases lay between the germline ends. Germline CDR1 and CDR2: SGHVS and FQNEAQ. CDR3 length: 13 amino acids. The CDR3 sequence: CASSLERGWEQYV. The CDR3 bases are TGTGCCAGCAGCTTAGAAAGGGGCTGGGAGCAGTACGTC.

There are many counts of this clonotype. The rearrangement uses TRBV27 and TRBJ1-4; 8 bases are a match to TRBD1. The CDR3 loop spans 13 amino acids. V gave up 9 bases and J gave up 6 bases; unmatched junction bases: 6. The germline V gene encodes CDR1 MNHEY and CDR2 SMNVEV (reference sequence). CDR3 amino acids: CASAGTGYEKLFF. CDR3 bases: TGTGCCAGTGCCGGGACAGGTTATGAAAAACTGTTTTTT.

This clonotype showed up just a few times. The gene calls are TRBV30 and TRBJ1-2; unclear D gene. Germline CDR1 is GTSNPN and CDR2 is SVGIG (reference sequence). The CDR3 sequence is 14 residues long. Trimming took off 0 bases at V and 2 bases at J, with 10 bases between the two ends. The CDR3 spells CAWSVAGFNYGYTF. In DNA form, the CDR3 reads TGTGCCTGGAGTGTGGCGGGGTTCAACTATGGCTACACCTTC.

This rearrangement joins TRBV24-1 to TRBJ2-2, with TRBD1 identical over 10 bases. V gave up 0 bases and J gave up 3 bases; unmatched junction bases: 3. Germline V gene lookup returns CDR1 KGHDR and CDR2 SFDVKD. This CDR3 is built from 17 residues. DNA of the CDR3: TGTGCCACCAGTGATTTGGACAGGGGGCCCGACACCGGGGAGCTGTTTTTT. It codes for CATSDLDRGPDTGELFF.

This clonotype showed up many times. This chain joins TRBV12-3 or TRBV12-4 and TRBJ2-1; 11 positions match TRBD2. With 3 bases clipped from V and 0 bases from J, the junction kept 7 bases outside the gene matches. This CDR3 is built from 18 residues. The CDR3 protein is CASSLWLAGGSSYNEQFF. CDR3 bases: TGTGCCAGCAGTTTGTGGCTAGCGGGAGGCAGCTCCTACAATGAGCAGTTCTTC.

This clonotype came up many times. This rearrangement joins TRBV9 to TRBJ2-7; D perhaps matches TRBD1 (7 bases). The CDR3 is 14 residues long. Looked up from germline, CDR1 is SGDLS and CDR2 is YYNGEE. V was shortened by 4 bases and J by 2 bases, with 13 bases between the two germline ends. The DNA of the CDR3 is TGTGCCAGCAGCCCAGGGGGGACAGCCTACGAGCAGTACGTC. Protein: CASSPGGTAYEQYV.

This clonotype turned up a few times. A read error may be the cause here, since a much bigger clone is one base away. The conserved closing phenylalanine or tryptophan is absent in this CDR3, likely reflecting a read error. The V and J genes are TRBV12-5 and TRBJ1-1; D call uncertain. The CDR3 contains 13 residues. In germline, CDR1 is LGHNT, CDR2 FRNRAP. The V end lost 8 bases, the J end lost 0 bases, and 10 bases lay between the germline ends. CDR3 nucleotides: TGTGCTAGTACTTTCGCGGTGAACACTGAAGCTTTCTCT. It translates to CASTFAVNTEAFS.

As concerns this clonotype: Just one base apart from a much larger clone, this may be a read error. The chain links TRBV30 to TRBJ1-4; possible D gene TRBD1, 5 bases. The CDR3 has 16 amino acids. Between the trimmed V and J ends, which lost 3 bases and 4 bases, there was a span of 18 bases. Germline CDR1 and CDR2: GTSNPN and SVGIG (reference sequence). The CDR3 sequence: CAWSPGTDRLNEKLFF. The CDR3 DNA sequence: TGTGCCTGGAGCCCCGGGACCGACCGTCTTAATGAAAAACTGTTTTTT.

This clonotype came up many times. The gene calls are TRBV7-3 and TRBJ2-1; TRBD2 matches at 12 bases. There are 14 residues in the CDR3. Germline lookup yields CDR1 SGHTA and CDR2 FQGTGA. The trim removed 5 bases at V and 6 bases at J, leaving 2 bases unmatched. The CDR3 DNA sequence: TGTGCCAGCAGCCGGACTAGCGGGGCCAATGAGCAGTTCTTC. It translates to CASSRTSGANEQFF.

This chain joins TRBV20-1 and TRBJ2-3; 10 positions match TRBD2. The CDR3 has 14 amino acids. J was trimmed by 2 bases and V by 3 bases; bases with no gene match: 2. In germline, CDR1 is DFQATT, CDR2 SNEGSKA (reference sequence). This CDR3 is CSASTSGVTDTQYF. The CDR3, as DNA: TGCAGTGCTAGCACTAGCGGGGTCACAGATACGCAGTATTTT.

The chain carries TRBV5-1 and TRBJ2-1, with 10 bases aligning to TRBD2. Trimming took 5 bases from V and 7 from J; bases not matched to a gene: 6. Germline V gives CDR1 SGHRS, CDR2 YFSETQ. The CDR3 sequence is 14 residues long. CDR3 nucleotides: TGCGCCAGCAGAGGGACTAGCGCATATAATGAGCAGTTCTTC. Translation gives CASRGTSAYNEQFF.

This clonotype was recorded once. One base away lies a much larger clone, so this may be a sequencing read error. The rearrangement joins TRBV3-1 to TRBJ1-3; D not certain. The germline gives CDR1 LGHDT, CDR2 YNNKEL (reference sequence). This CDR3 is built from 15 residues. This CDR3 reads CASSQAGYSGNTTYF. CDR3 coding DNA: TGTGCCAGCAGCCAAGCGGGATACTCTGGAAACACCACATATTTT.

This clonotype has at least ten counts. The V and J genes are TRBV28 and TRBJ1-1, with 9 bases matching TRBD1. The V gene's germline CDR1 is MDHEN and CDR2 SYDVKM. The V and J ends lost 8 bases and 5 bases, in that order; junction bases with no gene match: 3. The CDR3 extends over 12 amino acids. The CDR3 here is CASGTGYTEAFF. The DNA of the CDR3 is TGTGCCAGCGGGACAGGGTATACTGAAGCTTTCTTT.

This clonotype was counted at least ten times. The gene calls are TRBV12-3 or TRBV12-4 and TRBJ2-7, with TRBD2 matching 7 bases. The CDR3 sequence is 13 residues long. After removal of 8 bases from V and 2 bases from J, the junction contained 6 bases not matched to a gene. The CDR3 DNA follows: TGTGCCAGCCGGCTAGCGGCTCCCTACGAGCAGTACTTC. As protein: CASRLAAPYEQYF.

This clonotype was counted ten times or more. V and J are TRBV11-2 and TRBJ2-4, with no clear D. The CDR3 consists of 15 residues. Trimming removed 6 bases at V and 1 base at J, with 13 bases between. Germline V gives CDR1 SGHAT, CDR2 FQNNGV. In DNA form, the CDR3 reads TGTGCCAGCAGTGAGCGAGGTTTCGCCAAAAACATTCAGTACTTC. Its protein product is CASSERGFAKNIQYF. The full variable domain, in which reference TRBV11-2 and TRBJ2-4 provide the parts outside the CDR3, is EAGVAQSPRYKIIEKRQSVAFWCNPISGHATLYWYQQILGQGPKLLIQFQNNGVVDDSQLPKDRFSAERLKGVDSTLKIQPAKLEDSAVYLCASSERGFAKNIQYFGAGTRLSVL.

At least ten counts were recorded for this clonotype. V usage is TRBV3-1 and J usage is TRBJ2-5; the match to TRBD2 covers 13 bases. The CDR3 has 15 residues. The V segment lost 5 bases and the J segment 4 bases; nucleotides outside the gene matches: 4. Germline CDR1 reads LGHDT; CDR2 reads YNNKEL (reference sequence). The CDR3: CASSGRLAGGETQYF. In nucleotides, the CDR3 is TGTGCCAGCAGCGGCCGACTAGCGGGAGGAGAGACCCAGTACTTC.

V usage is TRBV7-9 and J usage is TRBJ2-7, with TRBD2 identical over 9 bases. Germline V gives CDR1 SEHNR, CDR2 FQNEAQ (reference sequence). Trimming removed 3 bases from V and 7 bases from J; junction bases left unmatched: 13. This CDR3 region has 16 residues. The CDR3 region is CASSLRGGRDRAEQYF. CDR3 DNA: TGTGCCAGCAGCTTGCGCGGCGGGAGGGACAGAGCGGAGCAGTACTTC.

This clonotype was counted many times. The chain has TRBV12-3 or TRBV12-4 and TRBJ2-1; D is unclear. The length of the CDR3 is 10 residues. Trimming took off 8 bases at V and 8 bases at J, with 7 bases between the two ends. The CDR3 DNA reads as TGTGCCAGCGGGCTATATGAGCAGTTCTTC. This codes for CASGLYEQFF.

The table lists this clonotype with a few counts. The rearrangement uses TRBV27 and TRBJ1-2, with a possible D match to TRBD1 (5 bases). With 3 bases removed from V and 0 bases from J, the gap between germline ends came to 11 bases. Germline V lookup: CDR1 MNHEY, CDR2 SMNVEV (reference sequence). This CDR3 comprises 15 residues. The CDR3 reads CASSFERGANYGYTF. In nucleotides, the CDR3 is TGTGCCAGCAGTTTCGAAAGGGGTGCTAACTATGGCTACACCTTC.

V gene TRBV4-2 combines with J gene TRBJ1-5, with TRBD1 identical over 9 bases. The CDR3 totals 15 residues. V shed 0 bases, J shed 6 bases, and the junction held 3 bases outside the gene matches. From germline, CDR1 is LGHNA and CDR2 YNFKEQ. CDR3 sequence: CASSQDLTGGQPQHF. The DNA for the CDR3 is TGTGCCAGCAGCCAAGATCTGACAGGGGGTCAGCCCCAGCATTTT.

This clonotype was recorded at least ten times. This rearrangement joins TRBV4-1 to TRBJ2-2, with 8 positions matching TRBD1. CDR1 is MGHRA and CDR2 is YSYEKL in the germline V gene. The J segment lost 1 base and the V segment lost 4 bases, leaving 2 bases of the junction unmatched. The CDR3 consists of 15 residues. In nucleotides, the CDR3 is TGCGCCAGCAGCCCCGACAGGGGGAACACCGGGGAGCTGTTTTTT. It encodes CASSPDRGNTGELFF.

In this sample, this clonotype turned up a few times. The DNA for the CDR3 is TGTGCCAGCAGCTTGGGTGGCGCAAGTGAAAAACTGTTTTTT. Amino acids: CASSLGGASEKLFF. V gene TRBV5-4 combines with J gene TRBJ1-4; no clear D. The CDR3 extends over 14 amino acids. The V and J ends lost 0 bases and 7 bases respectively, with 10 bases between them. Germline CDR1 is SGHNT and CDR2 is YYREEE (reference sequence).

This clonotype came up many times. The chain combines TRBV7-9 with TRBJ1-1, with D perhaps TRBD1 (5 bases). Germline CDR1 is SEHNR and CDR2 is FQNEAQ (reference sequence). V was clipped by 5 bases and J by 0 bases, with 13 bases between them. The CDR3 contains 15 residues. This chain's CDR3 is CASSPGGVMNTEAFF. In nucleotides, the CDR3 is TGTGCCAGCAGCCCGGGGGGGGTGATGAACACTGAAGCTTTCTTT.

This clonotype showed up many times. CDR3 nucleotides: TGTGCCAGCAGTTACCCAGCGGCCGTTGGGTGGAACACTGAAGCTTTCTTT. This encodes CASSYPAAVGWNTEAFF. V usage is TRBV6-2 or TRBV6-3 and J usage is TRBJ1-1; D is ambiguous. The ends were cut back, 2 bases at V and 1 base at J, with 17 bases in the middle. Germline CDR1 and CDR2: MNHEY and SVGEGT. The CDR3 covers 17 residues.